This T cell receptor beta chain stems from a study of PD-L1 blockade in urothelial cancer. Study information: It was around 2014 that patients started atezolizumab at 1,200 mg intravenously every 3 weeks. Treatment start was followed by blood analysis at 3 weeks (second dose) and again at 6 weeks.

Regarding time point: peripheral blood 6 weeks after treatment start. This CDR3 has 15 amino acids. CDR1 is MNHNS and CDR2 is SASEGT in the germline V gene. The ends lost 4 bases at V and 5 bases at J; junction bases unmatched: 5. This clone was seen a few times. Antigen unknown. The repertoire was sequenced with immunoSEQ multiplex PCR; TCRdb's copy has only in-frame clones and lacks some. This sample has 95,000 to 150,000 clones, with around 86% found just once. Study-wide findings and caveats: Tumor-associated clones in blood expanded more at 3 weeks in durable-benefit patients.

The material sequenced was PBMCs, taken around atezolizumab (anti-PD-L1) treatment. The receptor was derived from a man aged 50 or older with urothelial cancer. This rearrangement joins TRBV6-1 to TRBJ2-2; 9 positions agree with TRBD1. The CDR3 DNA reads TGTGCCAGCAGTGTGGACAGGGGTTCGACCGGGGAGCTGTTTTTT. It specifies CASSVDRGSTGELFF.